The T cell receptor beta chain described here comes from a study of T cell clonotyping in hematopoietic cell transplantation. Documented time point: recipient sample about 28 days before transplant, after cytoreduction. This table comes from immunoSEQ multiplex PCR, and its TCRdb copy is limited to in-frame clones, with some not included. Among 25,000 to 30,000 clones, approximately 82% were seen once, and the ten largest hold approximately 25%. A word on this clone: What it binds is not known.

This CDR3 region has 14 residues. The germline CDR1 and CDR2 sequences are SGHRS and YFSETQ. V lost 0 bases to trimming and J lost 8 bases, with 11 bases between them. Study-level points and caveats: Higher Inverse Simpson Index values in graft donor and pretransplant recipient predicted broader posttransplant TCR diversity. No sorting was done, leaving CD4 and CD8 contributions mixed. Pathologically expanded recipient clonotypes increased progressively from day 30 to day 180 as diversity fell.

The chain recombines TRBV5-1 with TRBJ1-4; D may be TRBD1 (5 bases). The receptor comes from a woman aged 60-75 years with acute myeloid leukemia. Some clones in this sample may be carry-over from other donors' samples. The sample here was peripheral blood mononuclear cells, taken before stem cell transplant. The CDR3 DNA follows: TGCGCCAGCAGCTTGGGTCCTGAGGGGGAAAAACTGTTTTTT. Protein sequence: CASSLGPEGEKLFF.